This TCR beta chain was found in a study of blood T cell repertoires in COVID-19. Data came from immunoSEQ multiplex PCR; TCRdb stores just in-frame clones and leaves some out. The sample lists about 130,000 clones, 60% to 80% occurring once. CDR1 PRHDT and CDR2 FYEKMQ come from the germline V gene (reference sequence). The CDR3 runs to 13 residues. The V gene lost 5 bases and the J gene lost 0 bases, with 8 bases spanning the gap. The genes are TRBV13 and TRBJ2-7; a weak D match, TRBD1 (6 bases). The clonotype was recovered from a man at least 80 years old with COVID-19, enrolled during active disease. The sequencing sample was made of peripheral blood. CDR3 coding DNA: TGTGCCAGCAGCCCGGACAGCTCCTACGAGCAGTACTTC. Protein: CASSPDSSYEQYF.